These T cell receptor beta chains were read from a single sample in a study of blood T cell repertoires in COVID-19. The protocol was immunoSEQ multiplex PCR, while the TCRdb copy is restricted to in-frame clones and leaves out a portion. The sample includes 350,000 or so clones, 80% to 90% of them seen just once. Source material: peripheral blood. These receptors came from a woman in her twenties or thirties with COVID-19, enrolled during active disease. Both conserved end residues are part of each CDR3. The D gene is left open where the match is weak. The listing skips clone size in some rows; elsewhere it reads once, few, many or a size class.

TRBV11-3	TRBJ1-1	-	-	CASSLRGPGTEAFF	TGTGCCAGCAGCTTAAGAGGCCCTGGCACTGAAGCTTTCTTT
TRBV27	TRBJ2-5	-	-	CASSFARQETQYF	TGTGCCAGCAGTTTCGCCAGACAAGAGACCCAGTACTTC
TRBV5-1	TRBJ2-7	TRBD1	once	CASSVTGGLEQYF	TGCGCCAGCAGTGTGACAGGGGGCCTCGAGCAGTACTTC
TRBV5-6	TRBJ2-7	-	-	CASSLLGSYYEQYF	TGTGCCAGCAGCTTGTTGGGCAGTTACTACGAGCAGTACTTC
TRBV9	TRBJ2-2	-	-	CASSVVSGRGQTNTGELFF	TGTGCCAGCAGCGTAGTTTCCGGGAGGGGACAGACGAACACCGGGGAGCTGTTTTTT
TRBV13	TRBJ2-7	-	-	CASSYSPTGFVQQYF	TGTGCCAGCAGTTACTCCCCGACTGGGTTTGTGCAGCAGTACTTC
TRBV9	TRBJ2-6	TRBD1	-	CASSAYGTGGSGANVLTF	TGTGCCAGCAGTGCCTATGGGACAGGGGGCTCTGGGGCCAACGTCCTGACTTTC
TRBV29-1	TRBJ2-4	-	-	CSVADRAKNIQYF	TGCAGCGTTGCCGACAGGGCCAAAAACATTCAGTACTTC
TRBV30	TRBJ2-7	-	-	CAWGDRDTIPYEQYF	TGTGCCTGGGGAGACCGGGACACCATCCCCTACGAGCAGTACTTC
TRBV5-1	TRBJ2-5	TRBD2	-	CASTVAGGRETQYF	TGCGCCAGCACGGTAGCGGGAGGGCGAGAGACCCAGTACTTC
TRBV2	TRBJ2-1	-	-	CASRWDFAPGNEQFF	TGTGCCAGCCGTTGGGACTTCGCTCCTGGCAATGAGCAGTTCTTC
TRBV9	TRBJ2-7	TRBD2	-	CASSLGTIHEQYF	TGTGCCAGCAGCCTGGGGACTATTCACGAGCAGTACTTC
TRBV5-1	TRBJ2-3	TRBD2	-	CASSSGTSGRIADTQYF	TGCGCCAGCAGCTCAGGGACTAGCGGGAGGATCGCAGATACGCAGTATTTT
TRBV4-2	TRBJ2-7	TRBD1	-	CASSPMQGETYEQYF	TGTGCCAGCAGCCCCATGCAGGGGGAGACCTACGAGCAGTACTTC
TRBV7-9	TRBJ1-3	-	few	CASSFGISGNTIYF	TGTGCCAGCAGCTTCGGGATCTCTGGAAACACCATATATTTT
TRBV7-3	TRBJ2-1	-	-	CASSLAGEYNEQFF	TGTGCCAGCAGCTTAGCTGGGGAGTACAATGAGCAGTTCTTC
TRBV27	TRBJ1-1	-	-	CASSLKRENTEAFF	TGTGCCAGCAGTTTAAAGAGGGAGAACACTGAAGCTTTCTTT
TRBV7-9	TRBJ2-2	-	once	CASSLPLATGELFF	TGTGCCAGCAGCCTACCTTTAGCGACCGGGGAGCTGTTTTTT
TRBV6-5	TRBJ1-3	-	-	CASDLSVSSGNTIYF	TGTGCCAGCGATCTCTCGGTGAGCTCTGGAAACACCATATATTTT
TRBV12-3/TRBV12-4	TRBJ2-7	-	few	CASSLLAVNEQYF	TGTGCCAGCAGCCTACTAGCCGTCAACGAGCAGTACTTC
TRBV19	TRBJ1-6	TRBD1	-	CASSDRGNSPLHF	TGTGCCAGTAGCGACAGGGGCAATTCACCCCTCCACTTT
TRBV10-1	TRBJ2-1	-	-	CASSEIEQYNEQFF	TGCGCCAGCAGTGAGATCGAACAGTACAATGAGCAGTTCTTC